Listed here is a single T cell receptor (beta chain). What it binds is not known. A read error may be the cause here, since a much bigger clone is one base away. CDR1 is SGDLS and CDR2 is YYNGEE in the germline V gene. The V and J ends lost 2 bases and 4 bases respectively, with 9 bases between them. The CDR3 runs 14 residues. Primed by a sample-barcoded 5' primer and a J-beta primer mix, a second PCR proceeded for about 7 to 11 cycles. From the 5' RACE reads, TCRdb called clonotypes with MiXCR, one entry per CDR3 protein. The sample lists 600,000 to 800,000 distinct CDR3 sequences; 20% to 25% were seen once. The data belong to a study of blood T cells in healthy people across ages. Study-wide points: The recorded TCR beta diversity per million T cells decreased in a roughly linear manner with age. A greater number of naive CD4+ cells and higher diversity distinguished long-lived donors from aged donors.

No fewer than 5.5 micrograms of total RNA were isolated from every sample. V gene TRBV9 combines with J gene TRBJ2-2, with D unclear. Material for sequencing was blood. The sequence was collected from a man aged 65 to 79 in good health. CDR3: CASSVGRSTGELFF. CDR3 coding DNA: TGTGCCAGCAGCGTTGGACGGTCCACCGGGGAGCTGTTTTTT.